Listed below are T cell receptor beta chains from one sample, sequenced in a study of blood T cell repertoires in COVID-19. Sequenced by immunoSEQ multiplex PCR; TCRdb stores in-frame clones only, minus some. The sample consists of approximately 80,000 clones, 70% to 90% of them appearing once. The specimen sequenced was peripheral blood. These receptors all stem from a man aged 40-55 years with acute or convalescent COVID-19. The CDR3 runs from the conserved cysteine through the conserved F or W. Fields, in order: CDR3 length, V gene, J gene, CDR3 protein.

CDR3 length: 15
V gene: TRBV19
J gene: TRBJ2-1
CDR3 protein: CASSILAGGHNEQFF

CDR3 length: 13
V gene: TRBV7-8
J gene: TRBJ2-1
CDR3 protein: CASSPDIYNEQFF

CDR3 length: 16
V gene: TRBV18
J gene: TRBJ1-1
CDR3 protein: CASSPYRTGTNTEAFF

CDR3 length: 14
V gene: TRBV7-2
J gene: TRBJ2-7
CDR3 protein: CASSLARGNYEQYF

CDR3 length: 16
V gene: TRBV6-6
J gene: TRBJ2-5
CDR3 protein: CASSYSLAGAGETQYF

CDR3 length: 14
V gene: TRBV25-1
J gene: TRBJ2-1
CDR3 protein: CASSESGRASEQFF

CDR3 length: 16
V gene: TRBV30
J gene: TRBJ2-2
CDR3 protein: CAWSRWAGSSRGELFF

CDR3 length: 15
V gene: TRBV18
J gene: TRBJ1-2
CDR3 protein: CASSPLLGQGHGYTF

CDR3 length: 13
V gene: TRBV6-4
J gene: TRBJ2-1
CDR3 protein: CASSASGYNEQFF

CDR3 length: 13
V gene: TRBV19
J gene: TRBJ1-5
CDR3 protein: CASSMRQIQPQHF

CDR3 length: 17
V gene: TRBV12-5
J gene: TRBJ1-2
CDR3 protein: CASGLVITGAGGYGYTF

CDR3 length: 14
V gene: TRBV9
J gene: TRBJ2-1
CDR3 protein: CASSNGLAFDEQFF

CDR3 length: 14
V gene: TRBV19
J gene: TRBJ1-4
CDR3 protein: CASSPRGQGPKLFF

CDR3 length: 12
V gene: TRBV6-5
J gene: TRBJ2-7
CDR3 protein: CASSPVGGEQYF

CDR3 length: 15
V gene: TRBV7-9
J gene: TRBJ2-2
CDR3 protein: CATQPGLANTGELFF

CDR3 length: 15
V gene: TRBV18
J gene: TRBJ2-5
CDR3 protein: CASSPSGQGIGTQYF

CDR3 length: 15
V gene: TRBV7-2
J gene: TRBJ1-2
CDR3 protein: CASSPSVQGVDGYTF

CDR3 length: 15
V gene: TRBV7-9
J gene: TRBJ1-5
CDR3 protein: CASSQFRGDLGPQHF

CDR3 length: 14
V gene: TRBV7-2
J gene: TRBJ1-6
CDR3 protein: CASSTRDSNSPLHF

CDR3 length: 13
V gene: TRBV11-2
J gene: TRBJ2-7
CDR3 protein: CASSPQRGYEQYF

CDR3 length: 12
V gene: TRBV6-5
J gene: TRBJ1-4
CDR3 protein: CASSQGGEKLFF

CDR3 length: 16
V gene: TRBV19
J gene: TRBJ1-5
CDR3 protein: CASSIIDRGTNQPQHF

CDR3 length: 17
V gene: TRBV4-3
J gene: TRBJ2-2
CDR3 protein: CASSPSTGGYETGELFF

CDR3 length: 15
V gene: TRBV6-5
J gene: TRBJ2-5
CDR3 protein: CASSPVGLPQETQYF

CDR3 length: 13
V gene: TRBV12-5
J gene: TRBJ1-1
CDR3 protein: CASEQGLNTEAFF

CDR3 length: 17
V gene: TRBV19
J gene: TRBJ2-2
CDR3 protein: CASSRALGGVNTGELFF

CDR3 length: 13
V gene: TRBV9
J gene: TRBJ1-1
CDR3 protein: CASSVAPGTEAFF

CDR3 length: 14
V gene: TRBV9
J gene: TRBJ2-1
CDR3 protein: CASSAGTKINEQFF

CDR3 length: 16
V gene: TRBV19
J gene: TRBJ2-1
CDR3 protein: CASSTLTTATYNEQFF

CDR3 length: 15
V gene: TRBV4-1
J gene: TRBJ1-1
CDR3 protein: CASSEERTENTEAFF

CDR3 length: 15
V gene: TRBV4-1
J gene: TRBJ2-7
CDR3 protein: CASSQDGTGGDEQYF

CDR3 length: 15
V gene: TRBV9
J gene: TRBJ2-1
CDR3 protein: CASSVVAGGPNEQFF

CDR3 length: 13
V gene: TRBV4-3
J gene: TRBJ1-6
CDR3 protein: CASSQIRGGLVHF

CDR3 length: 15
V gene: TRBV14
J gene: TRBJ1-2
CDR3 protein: CASSRLDRGRIPYTF

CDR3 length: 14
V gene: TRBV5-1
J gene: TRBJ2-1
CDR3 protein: CASSRGQGINEQFF

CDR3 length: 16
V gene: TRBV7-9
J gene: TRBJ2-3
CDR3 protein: CASSFGLAGGEDTQYF

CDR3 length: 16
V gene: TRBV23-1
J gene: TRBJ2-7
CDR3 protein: CASSQSLTGGNYEQYF

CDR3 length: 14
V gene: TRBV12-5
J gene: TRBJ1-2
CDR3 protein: CASGLDGFYYGYTF

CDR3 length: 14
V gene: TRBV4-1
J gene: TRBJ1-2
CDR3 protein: CASSPGPEGYGYTF

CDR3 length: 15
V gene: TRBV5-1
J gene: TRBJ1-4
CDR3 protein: CASSPTQGAGEKLFF

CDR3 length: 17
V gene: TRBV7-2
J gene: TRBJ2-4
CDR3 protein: CASSQRDTFLAKNIQYF

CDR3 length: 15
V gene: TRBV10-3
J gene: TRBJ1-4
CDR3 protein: CAISDPGSTNEKLFF

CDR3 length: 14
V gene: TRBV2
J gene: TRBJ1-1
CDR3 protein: CASSEALKNTEAFF

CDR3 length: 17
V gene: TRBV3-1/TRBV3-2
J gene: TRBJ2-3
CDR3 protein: CASSPPSGFQNTDTQYF

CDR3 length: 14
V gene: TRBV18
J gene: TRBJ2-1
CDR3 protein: CASSPKGDYNEQFF

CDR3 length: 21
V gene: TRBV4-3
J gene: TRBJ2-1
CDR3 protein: CASSQDGFGGGGGISYNEQFF

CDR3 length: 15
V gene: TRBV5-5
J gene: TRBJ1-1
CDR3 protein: CASSVSGTGNTEAFF

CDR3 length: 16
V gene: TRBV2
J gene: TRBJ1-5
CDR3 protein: CASSVRQGLTRQPQHF

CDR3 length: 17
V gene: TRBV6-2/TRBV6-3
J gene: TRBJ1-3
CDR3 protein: CASSSPLPQVRGNTIYF

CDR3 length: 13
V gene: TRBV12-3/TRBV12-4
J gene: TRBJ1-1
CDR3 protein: CASRPGQYTEAFF

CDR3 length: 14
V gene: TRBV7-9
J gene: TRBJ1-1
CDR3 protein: CASSSAAGVGEAFF

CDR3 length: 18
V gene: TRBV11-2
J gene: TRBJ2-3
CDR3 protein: CASSLDVSGGASTDTQYF